This T cell receptor (beta chain) was captured by sequencing in a study of T cell responses to AZD1222 COVID-19 vaccine. The repertoire was sequenced with immunoSEQ multiplex PCR; TCRdb's copy has only in-frame clones and lacks some. Of 140,000 to 150,000 clones listed, approximately 89% are singletons. The germline V gene encodes CDR1 MRHNA and CDR2 SNTAGT. CDR3 length equals 15 residues. After removal of 2 bases from V and 7 bases from J, the junction contained 6 bases not matched to a gene. The source is an adult in good health. The chain has TRBV6-4 and TRBJ2-1; 9 bases map to TRBD2. The specimen was peripheral blood, collected on day 0 of AZD1222 vaccination. The DNA of the CDR3 is TGTGCCAGCAGTGACAGCCTAGCGGGGCGGAATGAGCAGTTCTTC. Translation gives CASSDSLAGRNEQFF.